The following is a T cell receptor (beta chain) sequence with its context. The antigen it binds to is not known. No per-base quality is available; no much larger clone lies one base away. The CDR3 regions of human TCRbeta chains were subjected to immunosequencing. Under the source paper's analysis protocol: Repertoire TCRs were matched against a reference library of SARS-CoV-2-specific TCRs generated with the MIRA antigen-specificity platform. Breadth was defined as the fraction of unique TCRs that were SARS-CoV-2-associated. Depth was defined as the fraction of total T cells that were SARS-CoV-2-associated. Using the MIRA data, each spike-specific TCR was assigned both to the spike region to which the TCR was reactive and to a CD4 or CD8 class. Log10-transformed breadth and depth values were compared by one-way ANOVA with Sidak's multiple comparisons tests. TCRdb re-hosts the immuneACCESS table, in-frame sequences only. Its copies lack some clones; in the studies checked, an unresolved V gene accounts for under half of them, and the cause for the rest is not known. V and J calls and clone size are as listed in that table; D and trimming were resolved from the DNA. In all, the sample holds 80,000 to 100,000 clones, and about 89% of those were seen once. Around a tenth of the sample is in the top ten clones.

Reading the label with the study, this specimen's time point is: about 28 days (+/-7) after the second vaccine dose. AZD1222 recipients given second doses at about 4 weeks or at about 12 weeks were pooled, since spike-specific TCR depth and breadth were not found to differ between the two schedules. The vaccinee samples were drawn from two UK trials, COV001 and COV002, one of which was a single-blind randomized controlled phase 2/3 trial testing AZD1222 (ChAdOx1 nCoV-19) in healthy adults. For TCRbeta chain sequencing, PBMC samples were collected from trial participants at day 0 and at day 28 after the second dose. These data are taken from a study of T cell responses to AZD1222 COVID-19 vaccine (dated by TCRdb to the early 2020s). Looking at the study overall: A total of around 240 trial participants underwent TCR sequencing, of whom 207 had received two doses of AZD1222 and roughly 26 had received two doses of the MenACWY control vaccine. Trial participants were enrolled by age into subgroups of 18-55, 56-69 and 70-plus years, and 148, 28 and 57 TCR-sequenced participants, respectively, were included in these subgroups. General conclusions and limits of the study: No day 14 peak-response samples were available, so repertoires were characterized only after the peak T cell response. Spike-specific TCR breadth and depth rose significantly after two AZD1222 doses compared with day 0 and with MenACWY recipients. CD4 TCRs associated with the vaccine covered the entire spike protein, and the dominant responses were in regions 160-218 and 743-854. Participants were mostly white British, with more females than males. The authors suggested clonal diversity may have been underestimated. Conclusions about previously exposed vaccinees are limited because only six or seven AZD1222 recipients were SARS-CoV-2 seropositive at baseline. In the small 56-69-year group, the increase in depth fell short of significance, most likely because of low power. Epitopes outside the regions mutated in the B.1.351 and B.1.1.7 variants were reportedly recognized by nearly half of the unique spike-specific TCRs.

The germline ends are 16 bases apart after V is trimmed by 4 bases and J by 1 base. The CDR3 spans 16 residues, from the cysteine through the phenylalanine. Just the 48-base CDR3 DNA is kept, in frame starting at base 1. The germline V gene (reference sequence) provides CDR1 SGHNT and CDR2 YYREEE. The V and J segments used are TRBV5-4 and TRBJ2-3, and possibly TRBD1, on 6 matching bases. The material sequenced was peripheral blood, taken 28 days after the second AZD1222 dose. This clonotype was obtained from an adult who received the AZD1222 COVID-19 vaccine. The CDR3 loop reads CASSPQGFHGTDTQYF. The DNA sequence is TGTGCCAGCAGCCCTCAGGGGTTTCACGGCACAGATACGCAGTATTTT.